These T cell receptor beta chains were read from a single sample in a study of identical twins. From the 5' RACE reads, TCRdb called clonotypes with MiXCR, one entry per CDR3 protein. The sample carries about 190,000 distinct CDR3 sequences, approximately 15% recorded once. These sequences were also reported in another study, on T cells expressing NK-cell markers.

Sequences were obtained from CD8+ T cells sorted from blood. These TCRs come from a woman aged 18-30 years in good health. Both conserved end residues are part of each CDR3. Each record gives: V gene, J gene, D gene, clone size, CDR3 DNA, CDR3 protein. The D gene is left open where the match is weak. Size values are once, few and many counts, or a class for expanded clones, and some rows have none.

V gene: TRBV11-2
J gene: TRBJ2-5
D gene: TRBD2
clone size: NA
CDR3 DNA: TGTGTGAGCGGGATGGGAGAGACCCAGTACTTC
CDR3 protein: CVSGMGETQYF

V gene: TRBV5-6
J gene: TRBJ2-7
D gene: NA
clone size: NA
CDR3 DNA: TGTGCCAGCAGCTTGCAAGGGGAGTCCTCCTACGAGCAGTACTTC
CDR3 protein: CASSLQGESSYEQYF

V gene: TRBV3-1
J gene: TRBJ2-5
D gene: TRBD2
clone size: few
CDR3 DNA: TGTGCCAGCAGCTGGACTAGCGGGGTTGGGCAAGAGACCCAGTACTTC
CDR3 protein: CASSWTSGVGQETQYF

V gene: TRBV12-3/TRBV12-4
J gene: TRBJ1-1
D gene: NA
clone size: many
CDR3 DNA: TGTGCCAGCAGTTCAAAGGTCGCTGAAGCTTTCTTT
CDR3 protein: CASSSKVAEAFF

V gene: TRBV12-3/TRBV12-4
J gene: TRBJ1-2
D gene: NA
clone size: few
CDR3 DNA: TGTGCCAGCAGTTTAGGGGGTAGGGATGGCTACACCTTC
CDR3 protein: CASSLGGRDGYTF

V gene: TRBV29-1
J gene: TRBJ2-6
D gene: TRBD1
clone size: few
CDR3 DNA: TGCAGCGTTCTAGGGGGCACTGGGGCCAACGTCCTGACTTTC
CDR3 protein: CSVLGGTGANVLTF

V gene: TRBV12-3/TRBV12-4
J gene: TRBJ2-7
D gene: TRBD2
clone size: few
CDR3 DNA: TGTGCCAGCAGTCCCGGGACTAGCGGGAGAAGTGGGTCCTACGAGCAGTACTTC
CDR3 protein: CASSPGTSGRSGSYEQYF

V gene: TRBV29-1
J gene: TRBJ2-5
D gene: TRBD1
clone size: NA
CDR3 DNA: TGCAGCGGCGACAGGGGGACAGAGACCCAGTACTTC
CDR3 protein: CSGDRGTETQYF

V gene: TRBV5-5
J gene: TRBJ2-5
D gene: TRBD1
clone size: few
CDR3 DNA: TGTGCCAGCACCGAGGGAACGGGGACAGCGTACTTC
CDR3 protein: CASTEGTGTAYF

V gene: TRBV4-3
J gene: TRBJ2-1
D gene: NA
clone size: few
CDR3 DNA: TGCGCCAGCAGCCAAGCCGAGGGGAGTCTTATAGCGGTCTCCTACAATGAGCAGTTCTTC
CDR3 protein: CASSQAEGSLIAVSYNEQFF

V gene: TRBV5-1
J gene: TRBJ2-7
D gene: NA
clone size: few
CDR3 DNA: TGCGCCAGCAGCTTGGACCTCACGGCCTACGAGCAGTACTTC
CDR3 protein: CASSLDLTAYEQYF

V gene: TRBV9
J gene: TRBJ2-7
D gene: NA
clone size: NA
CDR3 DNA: TGTGCCAGCAGCGTAGGAGGGAGTCCCCACTACGAGCAGTACTTC
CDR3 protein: CASSVGGSPHYEQYF

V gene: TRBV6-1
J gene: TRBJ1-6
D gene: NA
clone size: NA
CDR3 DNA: TGTGCCAGCGCGATGGACAGCACTAATTCACCCCTCCACTTT
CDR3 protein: CASAMDSTNSPLHF

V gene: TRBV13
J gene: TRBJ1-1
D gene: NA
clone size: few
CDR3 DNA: TGTGCCAGCAGCTTCGCAGGGGTAGGAGGGGCTTTCTTT
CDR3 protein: CASSFAGVGGAFF

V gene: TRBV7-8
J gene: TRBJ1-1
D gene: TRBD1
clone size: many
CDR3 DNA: TGTGCCAGCAGCTTAGTGGGGACAGGGGGCACTGAAGCTTTCTTT
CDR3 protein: CASSLVGTGGTEAFF

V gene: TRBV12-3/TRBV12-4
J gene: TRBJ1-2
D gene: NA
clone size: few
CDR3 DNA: TGTGCCAGCGGAACCCTTTACCGGGAAATTAACTATGGCTACACCTTC
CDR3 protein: CASGTLYREINYGYTF

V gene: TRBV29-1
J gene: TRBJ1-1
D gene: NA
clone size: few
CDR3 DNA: TGCAGCGTTGAAAAGGGTGAAGCTTTCTTT
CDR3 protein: CSVEKGEAFF

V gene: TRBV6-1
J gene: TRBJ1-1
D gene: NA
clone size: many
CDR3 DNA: TGTGCCAGCCGGAACACTGAAGCTTTCTTT
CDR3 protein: CASRNTEAFF

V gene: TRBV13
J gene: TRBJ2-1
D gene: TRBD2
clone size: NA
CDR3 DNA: TGTGCCAGCAGCTGGGGACTAGCGGGAGATGAGCAGTTCTTC
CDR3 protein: CASSWGLAGDEQFF

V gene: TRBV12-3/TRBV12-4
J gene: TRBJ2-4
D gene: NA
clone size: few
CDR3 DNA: TGTGCCAGCAGTTTACCTTCGGAGAGGGACATTCAGTACTTC
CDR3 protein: CASSLPSERDIQYF

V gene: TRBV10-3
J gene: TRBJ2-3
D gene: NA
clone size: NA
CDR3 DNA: TGTGCCATCGGACGGGCAGGGGATACGCAGTATTTT
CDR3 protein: CAIGRAGDTQYF

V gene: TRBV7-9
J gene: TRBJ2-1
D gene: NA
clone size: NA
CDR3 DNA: TGTGCCAGCAGCCCCCCAGGGTTTCGGGAGCTGTTCTTC
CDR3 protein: CASSPPGFRELFF

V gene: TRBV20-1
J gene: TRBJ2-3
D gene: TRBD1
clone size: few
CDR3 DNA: TGCAGTGCTAGTTACAGGGGATTAACAGATACGCAGTATTTT
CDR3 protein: CSASYRGLTDTQYF

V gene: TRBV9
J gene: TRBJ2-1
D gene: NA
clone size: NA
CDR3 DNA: TGTGCCAGCAGCGACGGGGGAAGCTACAATGAGCAGTTCTTC
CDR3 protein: CASSDGGSYNEQFF

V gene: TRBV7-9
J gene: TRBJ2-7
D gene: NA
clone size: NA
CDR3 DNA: TGTGCCAGCAGCCCCCGGGACTTAGTTTACGAGCAGTACTTC
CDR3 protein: CASSPRDLVYEQYF